This TCR beta chain was found in a study of shared clonotypes between healthy human individuals. Study in general: Every donor yielded three CD4 naive, three CD4 memory, two CD8 naive and one CD8 memory plate. Study results and limitations: Incomplete sequencing of sorted subsets was indicated by rarefaction despite large depth.

Germline lookup yields CDR1 SNHLY and CDR2 FYNNEI. This CDR3 contains 12 residues. Losses at the gene ends were 8 bases for V and 9 bases for J; bases not matched to a gene: 5. In regard to this clone: Its specificity is not known.

In the authors' methods: Junction-only immunoSEQ data arrived without quality scores, meaning filtering differed. Data came from immunoSEQ multiplex PCR; TCRdb stores just in-frame clones and leaves some out. That table is the source of V, J and clone size, and D and trimming were worked out from the DNA. The table records about a million clones, about 70% of them present only once. The gene calls are TRBV2 and TRBJ2-1; 9 bases are a match to TRBD2. The sequence was collected from a young man in good health. Material: memory CD4+ T cells sorted from blood. Subset defined: CD45RA-negative fraction. As DNA, the CDR3 is TGTGCCAGCGGGACTAGCTTGACTGAGCAGTTCTTC. As protein: CASGTSLTEQFF. Full variable domain (rest looked up from reference TRBV2 and TRBJ2-1): EPEVTQTPSHQVTQMGQEVILRCVPISNHLYFYWYRQILGQKVEFLVSFYNNEISEKSEIFDDQFSVERPDGSNFTLKIRSTKLEDSAMYFCASGTSLTEQFFGPGTRLTVL.